This TCR beta chain was retrieved from a study of T cell changes during pregnancy in multiple sclerosis. The germline gives CDR1 SGDLS, CDR2 YYNGEE. This CDR3 comprises 14 residues. V gave up 7 bases and J gave up 2 bases, with 15 bases separating them. Measured with immunoSEQ multiplex PCR; TCRdb has only the in-frame clones, and not every one. The data hold roughly 39,000 clones, with around 90% observed a single time. In its sample, this clone was seen once. The TCR sequence derives from a female donor in good health, enrolled as a control in a pregnancy study. The sequences come from CD4+ T cells from peripheral blood mononuclear cells, collected after pregnancy. The rearrangement joins TRBV9 to TRBJ1-1; D might be TRBD1 (6 bases). This CDR3 is CASGPGHSNTEAFF. In DNA form, the CDR3 reads TGTGCCAGCGGGCCGGGACACTCTAACACTGAAGCTTTCTTT. Full variable domain (rest looked up from reference TRBV9 and TRBJ1-1): DSGVTQTPKHLITATGQRVTLRCSPRSGDLSVYWYQQSLDQGLQFLIQYYNGEERAKGNILERFSAQQFPDLHSELNLSSLELGDSALYFCASGPGHSNTEAFFGQGTRLTVV.